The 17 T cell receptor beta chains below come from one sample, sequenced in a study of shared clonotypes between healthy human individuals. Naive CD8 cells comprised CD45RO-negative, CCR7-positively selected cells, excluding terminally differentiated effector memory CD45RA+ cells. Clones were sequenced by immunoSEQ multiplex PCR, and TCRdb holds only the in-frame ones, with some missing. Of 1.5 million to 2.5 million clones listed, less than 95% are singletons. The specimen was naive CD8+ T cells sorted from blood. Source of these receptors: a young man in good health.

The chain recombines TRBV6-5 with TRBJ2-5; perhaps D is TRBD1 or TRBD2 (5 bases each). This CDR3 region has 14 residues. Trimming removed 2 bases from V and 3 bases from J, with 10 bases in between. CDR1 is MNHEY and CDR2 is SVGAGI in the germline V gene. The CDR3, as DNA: TGTGCCAGCAGTTACGGGACGGTGAAAGAGACCCAGTACTTC. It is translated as CASSYGTVKETQYF.

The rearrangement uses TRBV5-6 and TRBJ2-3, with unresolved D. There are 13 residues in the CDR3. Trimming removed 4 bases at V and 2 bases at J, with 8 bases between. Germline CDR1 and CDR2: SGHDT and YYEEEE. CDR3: CASSGSFTDTQYF. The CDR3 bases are TGTGCCAGCAGCGGGTCTTTCACAGATACGCAGTATTTT.

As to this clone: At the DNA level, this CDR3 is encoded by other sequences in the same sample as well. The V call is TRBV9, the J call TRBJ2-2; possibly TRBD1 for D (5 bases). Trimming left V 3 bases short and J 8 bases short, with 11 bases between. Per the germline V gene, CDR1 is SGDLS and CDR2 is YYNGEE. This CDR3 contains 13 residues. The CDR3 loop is CASSERSGGELFF. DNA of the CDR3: TGTGCCAGCAGCGAGAGGTCAGGGGGGGAGCTGTTTTTT. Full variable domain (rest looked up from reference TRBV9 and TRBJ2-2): DSGVTQTPKHLITATGQRVTLRCSPRSGDLSVYWYQQSLDQGLQFLIQYYNGEERAKGNILERFSAQQFPDLHSELNLSSLELGDSALYFCASSERSGGELFFGEGSRLTVL.

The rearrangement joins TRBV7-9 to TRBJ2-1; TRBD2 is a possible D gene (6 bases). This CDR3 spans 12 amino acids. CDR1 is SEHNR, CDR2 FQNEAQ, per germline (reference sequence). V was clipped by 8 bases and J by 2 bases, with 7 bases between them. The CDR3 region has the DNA TGTGCCAGCCTAGCGCCCTACAATGAGCAGTTCTTC. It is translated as CASLAPYNEQFF.

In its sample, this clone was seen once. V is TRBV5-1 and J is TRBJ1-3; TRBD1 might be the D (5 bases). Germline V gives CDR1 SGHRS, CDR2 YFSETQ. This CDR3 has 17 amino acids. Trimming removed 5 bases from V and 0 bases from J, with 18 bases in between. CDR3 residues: CASSYAPGGLSGNTIYF. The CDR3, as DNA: TGCGCCAGCAGTTACGCACCCGGGGGACTCTCTGGAAACACCATATATTTT.

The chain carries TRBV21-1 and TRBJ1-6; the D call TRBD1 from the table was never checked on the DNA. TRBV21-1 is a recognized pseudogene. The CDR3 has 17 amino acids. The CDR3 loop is CASSISWGDRGYSPLHF. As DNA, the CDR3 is TGTGCCAGCAGCATCTCCTGGGGGGACAGGGGATATTCACCCCTCCACTTT.

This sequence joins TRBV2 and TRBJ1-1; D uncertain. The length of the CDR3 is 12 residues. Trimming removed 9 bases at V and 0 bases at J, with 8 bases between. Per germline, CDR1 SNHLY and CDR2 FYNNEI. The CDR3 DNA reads TGTGCCAGGCGCCAATTGAACACTGAAGCTTTCTTT. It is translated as CARRQLNTEAFF. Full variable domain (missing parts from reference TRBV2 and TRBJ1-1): EPEVTQTPSHQVTQMGQEVILRCVPISNHLYFYWYRQILGQKVEFLVSFYNNEISEKSEIFDDQFSVERPDGSNFTLKIRSTKLEDSAMYFCARRQLNTEAFFGQGTRLTVV.

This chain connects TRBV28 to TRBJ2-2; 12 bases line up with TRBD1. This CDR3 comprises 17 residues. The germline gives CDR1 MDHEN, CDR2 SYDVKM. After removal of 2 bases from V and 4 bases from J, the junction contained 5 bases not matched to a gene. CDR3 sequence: CASSLGTGGFITGELFF. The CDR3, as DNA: TGTGCCAGCAGTTTAGGGACAGGGGGCTTCATCACCGGGGAGCTGTTTTTT.

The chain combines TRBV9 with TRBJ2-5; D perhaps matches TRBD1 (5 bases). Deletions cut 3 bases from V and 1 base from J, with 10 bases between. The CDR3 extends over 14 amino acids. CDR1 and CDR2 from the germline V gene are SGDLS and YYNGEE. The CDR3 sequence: CASSGIDSQETQYF. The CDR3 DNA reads TGTGCCAGCAGCGGGATAGACAGCCAAGAGACCCAGTACTTC. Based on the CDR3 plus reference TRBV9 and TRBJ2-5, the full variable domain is DSGVTQTPKHLITATGQRVTLRCSPRSGDLSVYWYQQSLDQGLQFLIQYYNGEERAKGNILERFSAQQFPDLHSELNLSSLELGDSALYFCASSGIDSQETQYFGPGTRLLVL.

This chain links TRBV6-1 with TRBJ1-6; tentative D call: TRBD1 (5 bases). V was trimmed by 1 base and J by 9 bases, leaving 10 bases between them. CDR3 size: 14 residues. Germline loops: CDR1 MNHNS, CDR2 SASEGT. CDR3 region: CASSEVGVGSPLHF. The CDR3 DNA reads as TGTGCCAGCAGTGAAGTGGGGGTGGGTTCACCCCTCCACTTT.

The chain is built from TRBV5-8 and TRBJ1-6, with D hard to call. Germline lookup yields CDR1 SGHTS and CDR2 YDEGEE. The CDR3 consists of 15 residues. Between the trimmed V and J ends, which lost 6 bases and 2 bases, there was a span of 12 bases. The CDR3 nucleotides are TGTGCCAGCATCAACGGGCGGACCTATAATTCACCCCTCCACTTT. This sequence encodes CASINGRTYNSPLHF.

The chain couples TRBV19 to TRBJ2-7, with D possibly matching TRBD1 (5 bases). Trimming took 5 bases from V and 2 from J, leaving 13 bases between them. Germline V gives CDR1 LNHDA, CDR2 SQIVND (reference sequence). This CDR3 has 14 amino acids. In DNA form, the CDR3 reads TGTGCCAGTAGTCCCAGGGAAAAAACCTACGAGCAGTACTTC. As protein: CASSPREKTYEQYF. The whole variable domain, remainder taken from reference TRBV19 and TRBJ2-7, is DGGITQSPKYLFRKEGQNVTLSCEQNLNHDAMYWYRQDPGQGLRLIYYSQIVNDFQKGDIAEGYSVSREKKESFPLTVTSAQKNPTAFYLCASSPREKTYEQYFGPGTRLTVT.

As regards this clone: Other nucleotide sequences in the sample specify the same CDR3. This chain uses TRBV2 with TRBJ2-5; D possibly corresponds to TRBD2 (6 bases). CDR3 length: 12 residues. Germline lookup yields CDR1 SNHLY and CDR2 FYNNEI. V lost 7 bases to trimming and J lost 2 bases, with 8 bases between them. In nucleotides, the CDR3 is TGTGCCAGCAAGGGACTTCAAGAGACCCAGTACTTC. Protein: CASKGLQETQYF. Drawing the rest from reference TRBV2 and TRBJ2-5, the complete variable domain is EPEVTQTPSHQVTQMGQEVILRCVPISNHLYFYWYRQILGQKVEFLVSFYNNEISEKSEIFDDQFSVERPDGSNFTLKIRSTKLEDSAMYFCASKGLQETQYFGPGTRLLVL.

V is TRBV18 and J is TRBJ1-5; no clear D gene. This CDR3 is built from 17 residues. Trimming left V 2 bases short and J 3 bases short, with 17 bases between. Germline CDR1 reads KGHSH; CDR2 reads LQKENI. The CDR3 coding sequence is TGTGCCAGCTCACCAAGCGCCGGGTCGGAATTCAATCAGCCCCAGCATTTT. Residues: CASSPSAGSEFNQPQHF.

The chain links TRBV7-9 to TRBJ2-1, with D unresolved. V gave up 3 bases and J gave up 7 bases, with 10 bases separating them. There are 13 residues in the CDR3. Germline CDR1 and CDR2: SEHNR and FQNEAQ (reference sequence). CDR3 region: CASSFLAENEQFF. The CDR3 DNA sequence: TGTGCCAGCAGCTTCCTCGCAGAGAATGAGCAGTTCTTC.

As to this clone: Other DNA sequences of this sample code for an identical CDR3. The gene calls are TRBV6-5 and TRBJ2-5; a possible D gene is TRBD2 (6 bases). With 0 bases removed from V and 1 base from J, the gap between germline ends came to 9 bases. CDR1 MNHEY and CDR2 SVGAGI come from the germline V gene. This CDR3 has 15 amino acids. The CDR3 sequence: CASSYSGGSQETQYF. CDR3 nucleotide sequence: TGTGCCAGCAGTTACTCGGGGGGTAGCCAAGAGACCCAGTACTTC.

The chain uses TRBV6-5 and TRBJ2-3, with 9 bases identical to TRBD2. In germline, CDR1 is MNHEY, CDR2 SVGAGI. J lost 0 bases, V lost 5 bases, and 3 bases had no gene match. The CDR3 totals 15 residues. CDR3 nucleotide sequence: TGTGCCAGCAGTCGACTAGCGGATAGCACAGATACGCAGTATTTT. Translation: CASSRLADSTDTQYF.